These 23 T cell receptor beta chains share one sample of origin, sequenced in a study of T cell repertoires in cytomegalovirus infection. MiXCR was run by TCRdb on the reads, yielding one entry per CDR3 protein. Found here are 600,000 to 800,000 distinct CDR3 sequences, about 24% of them singletons; the top ten hold 7.5% to 9%. What was sequenced was CD8+ T cells from PBMCs. Receptors were obtained from a human donor in good health (CMV status not recorded). Some clones in this sample may be carry-over from other donors' samples.

This clonotype was counted a few times. The chain is built from TRBV4-1 and TRBJ2-3, with 8 nucleotides matching TRBD2. The CDR3 spans 15 residues. Germline assignment: CDR1 MGHRA and CDR2 YSYEKL. The V segment lost 3 bases and the J segment 1 base; nucleotides outside the gene matches: 3. The CDR3 protein is CASSQTSAGTDTQYF. The DNA of the CDR3 is TGCGCCAGCAGCCAGACTAGCGCAGGCACAGATACGCAGTATTTT.

V gene TRBV10-3 combines with J gene TRBJ2-5; 11 bases line up with TRBD2. Germline CDR1 ENHRY, CDR2 SYGVKD. The CDR3 runs 17 residues. V lost 2 bases to trimming and J lost 0 bases; unmatched junction nucleotides: 5. Here the CDR3 reads CAISEPTSGGYQETQYF. DNA of the CDR3: TGTGCCATCAGTGAGCCCACTAGCGGGGGTTACCAAGAGACCCAGTACTTC.

The chain has TRBV28 and TRBJ1-3; D uncertain. V gave up 3 bases and J gave up 4 bases, with 13 bases separating them. CDR3 length equals 15 residues. The germline CDR1 and CDR2 sequences are MDHEN and SYDVKM. CDR3 DNA: TGTGCCAGCAGTTTCGCCCTTCCGTGGGGAAACACCATATATTTT. It yields the protein CASSFALPWGNTIYF. Based on the CDR3 plus reference TRBV28 and TRBJ1-3, the full variable domain is DVKVTQSSRYLVKRTGEKVFLECVQDMDHENMFWYRQDPGLGLRLIYFSYDVKMKEKGDIPEGYSVSREKKERFSLILESASTNQTSMYLCASSFALPWGNTIYFGEGSWLTVV.

The chain is built from TRBV9 and TRBJ2-2; 9 positions agree with TRBD2. The CDR3 totals 17 residues. Germline CDR1 SGDLS, CDR2 YYNGEE. The junction had 5 bases not matched to a gene; V was cut back by 2 bases and J by 0 bases. The CDR3 nucleotides are TGTGCCAGCAGCGTGGGGAGCGGGGGGCCGAACACCGGGGAGCTGTTTTTT. This translates into CASSVGSGGPNTGELFF.

This chain connects TRBV11-2 to TRBJ2-3; weak D call: TRBD2 (7 bases). The CDR3 is made up of 15 amino acids. CDR1 and CDR2 (germline): SGHAT, FQNNGV. Trimming cost V 1 base and J 14 bases, with 22 bases left between them. The CDR3 loop reads CASSLAWRGRDARYF. The CDR3 DNA is TGTGCCAGCAGCTTAGCTTGGCGGGGGCGGGATGCGCGGTATTTT.

This clonotype was counted at least ten times. Written as DNA, the CDR3 is TGTGCCAGCAGCCCCGTCGTTGTGGCATTTGGGGCCAACGTCCTGACTTTC. Its protein product is CASSPVVVAFGANVLTF. V and J are TRBV7-9 and TRBJ2-6; D remains ambiguous. Trimming took off 5 bases at V and 3 bases at J, with 17 bases between the two ends. CDR3 length equals 17 residues. Germline V gene lookup returns CDR1 SEHNR and CDR2 FQNEAQ (reference sequence).

Points on this clonotype: One base away lies a much larger clone, so this may be a sequencing read error. The J gene is TRBJ2-1, the V gene TRBV6-1, with D unclear. Germline CDR1 reads MNHNS; CDR2 reads SASEGT. This CDR3 is built from 13 residues. The CDR3 DNA reads TGTGCCAACAGTTACGTAGGTTACAATGAGCAGTTCTTC. Translation: CANSYVGYNEQFF.

This clonotype was counted only a few times. The V and J genes are TRBV29-1 and TRBJ1-1, with D possibly being TRBD1 (5 bases). V lost 1 base and J lost 5, with 14 bases in between. The V gene's germline CDR1 is SQVTM and CDR2 ANQGSEA. CDR3 length: 14 residues. The CDR3 is CSVEALTVRTEAFF. CDR3 sequence (DNA): TGCAGCGTTGAAGCCCTGACAGTGCGGACTGAAGCTTTCTTT.

This chain joins TRBV4-3 and TRBJ2-1, with 7 positions matching TRBD1. The germline V gene encodes CDR1 LGHNA and CDR2 YSLEER. Trimming at V came to 5 bases and at J to 5 bases, leaving 6 bases not matched to a gene. The CDR3 totals 14 residues. In DNA, the CDR3 is TGCGCCAGCAGCGACGGGACAGCAAACAATGAGCAGTTCTTC. Translated: CASSDGTANNEQFF.

J is TRBJ2-1 and V is TRBV5-6, with 8 positions matching TRBD2. CDR3 length equals 15 residues. J gave up 6 bases and V 0 bases, and 5 bases lay outside the gene matches. CDR1 is SGHDT, CDR2 YYEEEE, per germline. CDR3 nucleotide sequence: TGTGCCAGCAGCTTGGACTGGACTAGCACCAATGAGCAGTTCTTC. This translates into CASSLDWTSTNEQFF. Using reference TRBV5-6 and TRBJ2-1 for the parts outside the CDR3, the full variable domain is DAGVTQSPTHLIKTRGQQVTLRCSPKSGHDTVSWYQQALGQGPQFIFQYYEEEERQRGNFPDRFSGHQFPNYSSELNVNALLLGDSALYLCASSLDWTSTNEQFFGPGTRLTVL.

This chain connects TRBV20-1 to TRBJ2-7; a weak D match, TRBD2 (6 bases). Germline V gene data show CDR1 as DFQATT and CDR2 as SNEGSKA (reference sequence). V was shortened by 1 base and J by 2 bases, with 18 bases between the two germline ends. The CDR3 has 16 amino acids. The CDR3 DNA is TGCAGTGCTAGAGGGCCGAGGGAGGTTAGGCCCTACGAGCAGTACGTC. Protein sequence: CSARGPREVRPYEQYV.

There are a few counts of this clonotype. The genes are TRBV27 and TRBJ2-7; possibly TRBD1 or TRBD2 for D (7 bases each). Germline CDR1 reads MNHEY; CDR2 reads SMNVEV (reference sequence). This CDR3 has 15 residues. With 4 bases removed from V and 5 bases from J, the gap between germline ends came to 18 bases. Written as DNA, the CDR3 is TGTGCCAGCAGTTCTCAGGGGGGGGCCTTCCACGAGCAGTACTTC. Encoded protein: CASSSQGGAFHEQYF.

This clonotype has just a few counts. The chain recombines TRBV28 with TRBJ1-4; D remains ambiguous. This CDR3 has 13 amino acids. Looked up from germline, CDR1 is MDHEN and CDR2 is SYDVKM. Trimming pared 6 bases from V and 7 bases from J, leaving 12 bases between. Here the CDR3 DNA reads TGTGCCAGCAGCCTCGGACTCGGTGAAAAACTGTTTTTT. It translates to CASSLGLGEKLFF.

The chain has TRBV7-9 and TRBJ1-1; no definite D call. The CDR3 is 14 amino acids. Trimming cost V 0 bases and J 7 bases, with 12 bases left between them. Germline CDR1 SEHNR, CDR2 FQNEAQ (reference sequence). DNA of the CDR3: TGTGCCAGCAGCTTAGCCCCAGCGATCAATGAAGCTTTCTTT. Translated: CASSLAPAINEAFF. Drawing the rest from reference TRBV7-9 and TRBJ1-1, the complete variable domain is DTGVSQNPRHKITKRGQNVTFRCDPISEHNRLYWYRQTLGQGPEFLTYFQNEAQLEKSRLLSDRFSAERPKGSFSTLEIQRTEQGDSAMYLCASSLAPAINEAFFGQGTRLTVV.

The chain has TRBV4-2 and TRBJ2-2; D gene ambiguous. V was pared by 0 bases and J by 5 bases, with 16 bases between. Germline V gene data show CDR1 as LGHNA and CDR2 as YNFKEQ. There are 17 residues in the CDR3. DNA of the CDR3: TGTGCCAGCAGCCAAGAACCTCCGTCCCATCTGACCGGGGAGCTGTTTTTT. Encoded protein: CASSQEPPSHLTGELFF.

The chain links TRBV20-1 to TRBJ2-1; 12 nucleotides match TRBD2. CDR1 is DFQATT and CDR2 is SNEGSKA in the germline V gene (reference sequence). This CDR3 has 15 residues. Germline trimming cut 6 bases from V and 3 bases from J; bases unmatched to any gene: 6. CDR3 bases: TGCAGTGCGTCTAGCGGGGGGGGAATCTACAATGAGCAGTTCTTC. Translated, it gives CSASSGGGIYNEQFF.

The chain has TRBV20-1 and TRBJ1-1; no clear D. Per the germline V gene, CDR1 is DFQATT and CDR2 is SNEGSKA (reference sequence). Between the trimmed V and J ends, which lost 1 base and 8 bases, there was a span of 11 bases. The CDR3 has 12 amino acids. The CDR3 sequence: CSARGNIEEAFF. CDR3 nucleotides: TGCAGTGCTAGAGGGAATATTGAAGAAGCTTTCTTT.

The chain joins TRBV5-6 to TRBJ2-6, with D perhaps TRBD1 or TRBD2 (5 bases each). Between the trimmed V and J ends, which lost 2 bases and 0 bases, there was a span of 6 bases. The V gene's germline CDR1 is SGHDT and CDR2 YYEEEE. The CDR3 runs to 15 residues. CDR3 sequence (DNA): TGTGCCAGCAGCTTTGGGACCTCTGGGGCCAACGTCCTGACTTTC. This translates into CASSFGTSGANVLTF. The full variable domain, with the rest looked up from reference TRBV5-6 and TRBJ2-6, is DAGVTQSPTHLIKTRGQQVTLRCSPKSGHDTVSWYQQALGQGPQFIFQYYEEEERQRGNFPDRFSGHQFPNYSSELNVNALLLGDSALYLCASSFGTSGANVLTFGAGSRLTVL.

This clonotype has at least ten counts. The chain carries TRBV7-2 and TRBJ2-7, with a weak D call TRBD1 (5 bases). V lost 0 bases and J 3 bases, leaving 12 bases between the germline ends. The CDR3 extends over 15 amino acids. Looked up from germline, CDR1 is SGHTA and CDR2 is FQGNSA. The CDR3: CASSLASGPGYEQYV. Here the CDR3 DNA reads TGTGCCAGCAGCTTAGCGTCAGGGCCGGGCTACGAGCAGTACGTC.

This clonotype showed up many times. CDR3 region: CASSFEGRNTEAFF. The CDR3, as DNA: TGTGCCAGCAGCTTTGAAGGCAGGAACACTGAAGCTTTCTTT. The gene calls are TRBV7-9 and TRBJ1-1; the D is unclear. CDR1 is SEHNR, CDR2 FQNEAQ, per germline (reference sequence). V lost 3 bases, J lost 1 base, and 9 bases lay in between. The CDR3 loop spans 14 amino acids.

This clonotype was recorded many times. The chain joins TRBV7-6 to TRBJ2-7; possible D gene TRBD1, 5 bases. The CDR3 is made up of 13 amino acids. Trimming shortened V by 1 base and J by 7 bases, and 11 bases separated the two germline ends. Germline lookup yields CDR1 SGHVS and CDR2 FNYEAQ. The CDR3 DNA reads TGTGCCAGCAGCTTAGAAGGGGTTGGGGAGCAGTACTTC. Translating gives CASSLEGVGEQYF.

This clonotype was seen at least ten times. V and J are TRBV7-8 and TRBJ2-3; 8 bases are shared with TRBD2. The CDR3 is made up of 17 amino acids. Germline V lookup: CDR1 SGHVS, CDR2 FQNEAQ. With 5 bases clipped from V and 2 bases from J, the junction kept 12 bases outside the gene matches. The CDR3 nucleotides read TGTGCCAGCAGCCTGGGCTTTGGACTAGCCACCACAGATACGCAGTATTTT. Protein: CASSLGFGLATTDTQYF.

The chain joins TRBV29-1 to TRBJ2-1; 8 nucleotides match TRBD2. The V and J ends lost 0 bases and 4 bases, in that order; junction bases with no gene match: 8. The CDR3 is made up of 16 amino acids. CDR1 and CDR2 (germline): SQVTM, ANQGSEA. The CDR3 loop is CSVEDLWTSRYNEQFF. The CDR3 nucleotides read TGCAGCGTTGAAGATCTCTGGACTAGCCGATACAATGAGCAGTTCTTC.